The present entry profiles one T cell receptor beta chain with its context. Per the germline V gene, CDR1 is MNHNY and CDR2 is SVGAGI (reference sequence). The ends were cut back, 5 bases at V and 4 bases at J, with 17 bases in the middle. The CDR3 is 15 amino acids. The data stem from a study of post-analysis software for immune sequencing data. Unique molecular identifiers were built into the TCR beta cDNA libraries. Via MiXCR, TCRdb re-called the PCR reads, giving one row per CDR3 protein. The sample consists of roughly 160,000 distinct CDR3 sequences, 30% to 45% of them appearing once. The chain couples TRBV6-6 to TRBJ2-5; a possible D gene is TRBD2 (7 bases). This TCR derives from a girl aged 10-17 years with multiple sclerosis. This specimen was blood, taken after autologous hematopoietic stem cell transplantation. The chain's CDR3 is CASSILLGGGETQYF. The CDR3 DNA sequence: TGTGCCAGCAGTATCCTACTGGGAGGGGGAGAGACCCAGTACTTC.